Below, 15 T cell receptor beta chains from the same sample are listed, as sequenced in a study of CD8 T cells in Susac syndrome. With random hexamers, reverse transcription was performed on about 0.5 to 1 ug of RNA. In TCRdb, the immunoSEQ multiplex PCR reads were re-called with MiXCR into one record per CDR3 protein. The sample records 330,000 or so distinct CDR3 sequences, 75% to 85% being singletons. Input material: CD8+ T cells from PBMCs. Receptors were obtained from a human donor with multiple sclerosis.

The chain uses TRBV5-5 and TRBJ2-3; 11 nucleotides line up with TRBD2. The CDR3 is made up of 16 amino acids. Trimming at V came to 4 bases and at J to 1 base, leaving 5 bases not matched to a gene. Per germline, CDR1 SGHKS and CDR2 YYEKEE (reference sequence). The CDR3 is CASSERTSGRTDTQYF. CDR3 sequence (DNA): TGTGCCAGCAGCGAGAGGACTAGCGGGCGCACAGATACGCAGTATTTT.

The chain recombines TRBV14 with TRBJ2-5, with D possibly TRBD2 on 6 matching bases. Per germline, CDR1 SGHDN and CDR2 FVKESK. Trimming left V 6 bases short and J 4 bases short, with 15 bases between. The CDR3 is made up of 14 amino acids. The CDR3 sequence is CASRRLGASETQYF. The CDR3 nucleotides read TGTGCCAGCAGACGACTAGGGGCTTCAGAGACCCAGTACTTC.

V usage is TRBV20-1 and J usage is TRBJ1-2; perhaps TRBD1 as D (6 bases). This CDR3 is built from 13 residues. CDR1 is DFQATT and CDR2 is SNEGSKA in the germline V gene (reference sequence). The V end was cut by 6 bases, the J end by 2 bases, with 13 bases between. CDR3 nucleotides: TGCAGTGCCTTAGACAGGTCCAACTATGGCTACACCTTC. It codes for CSALDRSNYGYTF.

This chain joins TRBV7-9 and TRBJ2-5; the D is unclear. This CDR3 comprises 12 residues. Germline loops: CDR1 SEHNR, CDR2 FQNEAQ (reference sequence). CDR3 bases: TGTGCATCTCGAAGGGAACAAGAGACCCAGTACTTC. As protein: CASRREQETQYF.

This clonotype was seen a single time. The chain couples TRBV15 to TRBJ2-4; D is ambiguous. Trimming removed 0 bases from V and 5 bases from J, with 8 bases in between. The CDR3 has 14 residues. Per the germline V gene, CDR1 is LNHNV and CDR2 is YYDKDF (reference sequence). Written as DNA, the CDR3 is TGTGCCACCAGCAGAGATCCACAGCAAAACATTCAGTACTTC. Translation: CATSRDPQQNIQYF.

The chain couples TRBV6-2 or TRBV6-3 to TRBJ2-1; D is unresolved. CDR1 and CDR2 (germline): MNHEY, SVGEGT. V was trimmed by 2 bases and J by 0 bases, leaving 8 bases between them. The CDR3 is 15 residues long. CDR3 protein: CASSYALSSYNEQFF. The CDR3 bases are TGTGCCAGCAGTTACGCACTGAGCTCCTACAATGAGCAGTTCTTC.

This chain joins TRBV12-3 or TRBV12-4 and TRBJ2-7; TRBD1 might be the D (6 bases). The CDR3 covers 15 residues. Between the trimmed V and J ends, which lost 4 bases and 3 bases, there was a span of 16 bases. This chain's CDR3 is CASSWGAGAYYEQYF. The CDR3 coding sequence is TGTGCCAGCAGTTGGGGCGCAGGGGCGTACTACGAGCAGTACTTC.

The V and J genes are TRBV20-1 and TRBJ2-5, with D unresolved. Germline V lookup: CDR1 DFQATT, CDR2 SNEGSKA (reference sequence). The CDR3 covers 10 residues. The V end lost 3 bases, the J end lost 1 base, and 0 bases lay between the germline ends. The CDR3 is CSASQETQYF. The CDR3 DNA sequence: TGCAGTGCTAGCCAAGAGACCCAGTACTTC.

CDR3 loop: CASSQAGTSEAFF. The CDR3 DNA reads as TGCGCCAGCAGCCAGGCAGGGACTTCTGAAGCTTTCTTT. The V and J genes are TRBV4-3 and TRBJ1-1; D may be TRBD1 (5 bases). Trimming removed 3 bases at V and 6 bases at J, with 11 bases between. Germline V lookup: CDR1 LGHNA, CDR2 YSLEER. This CDR3 comprises 13 residues.

The rearrangement joins TRBV28 to TRBJ1-5, with 8 bases identical to TRBD1. The trim removed 1 base at V and 7 bases at J, leaving 6 bases unmatched. The germline V gene encodes CDR1 MDHEN and CDR2 SYDVKM. The CDR3 covers 15 residues. The CDR3 nucleotides are TGTGCCAGCAGTTTATTGTCGGGACAGGAACAGCCCCAGCATTTT. Protein product: CASSLLSGQEQPQHF.

This chain uses TRBV28 with TRBJ2-3, with D hard to call. The ends were cut back, 3 bases at V and 6 bases at J, with 7 bases in the middle. This CDR3 has 12 residues. CDR1 is MDHEN, CDR2 SYDVKM, per germline. CDR3 in amino acids: CASSFSPDTQYF. DNA of the CDR3: TGTGCCAGCAGTTTTTCGCCGGATACGCAGTATTTT.

The V and J genes are TRBV5-1 and TRBJ2-2; 10 bases match TRBD1. The CDR3 is made up of 15 amino acids. CDR1 and CDR2 (germline): SGHRS, YFSETQ. With V trimmed by 2 bases and J by 6 bases, 4 bases remained unmatched. CDR3 in amino acids: CASSFWTGGAGELFF. The CDR3 DNA is TGCGCCAGCAGCTTCTGGACAGGGGGTGCCGGGGAGCTGTTTTTT.

The chain recombines TRBV6-2 or TRBV6-3 with TRBJ2-3; 11 nucleotides agree with TRBD2. The length of the CDR3 is 15 residues. Germline values: CDR1 MNHEY, CDR2 SVGEGT. V was clipped by 6 bases and J by 4 bases; unmatched bases: 6. The CDR3, as DNA: TGTGCCAGCAGCGTTAGCGGGAGGGGGGCAGATACGCAGTATTTT. This translates into CASSVSGRGADTQYF.

This clonotype was detected only once. The V gene is TRBV4-2, the J gene TRBJ2-1; D is possibly TRBD2 (5 bases). The CDR3 consists of 14 residues. The germline gives CDR1 LGHNA, CDR2 YNFKEQ. V lost 0 bases to trimming and J lost 7 bases, with 10 bases between them. The CDR3, as DNA: TGTGCCAGCAGCCAAGATGCTAGCATAAATGAGCAGTTCTTC. Protein sequence: CASSQDASINEQFF.

As DNA, the CDR3 is TGTGCCAGTAGTACCTTTCTAGCGGAGGGGTCCTCTGGGGCCAACGTCCTGACTTTC. Translation: CASSTFLAEGSSGANVLTF. The chain combines TRBV19 with TRBJ2-6; 7 nucleotides agree with TRBD2. Trimming at V came to 4 bases and at J to 0 bases, leaving 12 bases not matched to a gene. CDR1 is LNHDA and CDR2 is SQIVND in the germline V gene (reference sequence). This CDR3 spans 19 amino acids.